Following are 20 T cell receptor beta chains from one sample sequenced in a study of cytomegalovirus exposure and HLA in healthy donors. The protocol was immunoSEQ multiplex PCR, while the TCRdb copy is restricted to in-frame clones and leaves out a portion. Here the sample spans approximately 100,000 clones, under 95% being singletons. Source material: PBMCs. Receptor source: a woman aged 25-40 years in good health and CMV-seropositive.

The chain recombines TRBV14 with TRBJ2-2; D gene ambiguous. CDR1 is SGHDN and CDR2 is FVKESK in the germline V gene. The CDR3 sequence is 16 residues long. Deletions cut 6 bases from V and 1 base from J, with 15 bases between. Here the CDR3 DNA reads TGTGCCAGCAGTTTCCGAACACACCTGAACACCGGGGAGCTGTTTTTT. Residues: CASSFRTHLNTGELFF.

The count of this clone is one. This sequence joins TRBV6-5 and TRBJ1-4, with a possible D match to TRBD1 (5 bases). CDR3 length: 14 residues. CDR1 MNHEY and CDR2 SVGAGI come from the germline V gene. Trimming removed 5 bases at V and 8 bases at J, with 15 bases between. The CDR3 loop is CASSASWGVEKLFF. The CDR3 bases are TGTGCCAGCAGTGCGTCCTGGGGGGTAGAAAAACTGTTTTTT.

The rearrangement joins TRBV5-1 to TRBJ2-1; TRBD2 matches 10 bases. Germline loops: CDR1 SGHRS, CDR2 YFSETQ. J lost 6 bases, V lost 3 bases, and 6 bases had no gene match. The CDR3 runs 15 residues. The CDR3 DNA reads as TGCGCCAGCAGCTCCACTAGCGGGACGATCAATGAGCAGTTCTTC. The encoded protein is CASSSTSGTINEQFF. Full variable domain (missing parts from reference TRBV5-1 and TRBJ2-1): KAGVTQTPRYLIKTRGQQVTLSCSPISGHRSVSWYQQTPGQGLQFLFEYFSETQRNKGNFPGRFSGRQFSNSRSEMNVSTLELGDSALYLCASSSTSGTINEQFFGPGTRLTVL.

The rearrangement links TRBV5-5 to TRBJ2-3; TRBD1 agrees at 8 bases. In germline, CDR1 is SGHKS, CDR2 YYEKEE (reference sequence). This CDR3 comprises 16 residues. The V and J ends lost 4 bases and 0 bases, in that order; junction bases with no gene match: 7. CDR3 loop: CASSPWTGTSTDTQYF. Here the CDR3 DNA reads TGTGCCAGCAGCCCCTGGACAGGGACAAGCACAGATACGCAGTATTTT. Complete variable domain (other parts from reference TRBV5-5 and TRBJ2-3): DAGVTQSPTHLIKTRGQQVTLRCSPISGHKSVSWYQQVLGQGPQFIFQYYEKEERGRGNFPDRFSARQFPNYSSELNVNALLLGDSALYLCASSPWTGTSTDTQYFGPGTRLTVL.

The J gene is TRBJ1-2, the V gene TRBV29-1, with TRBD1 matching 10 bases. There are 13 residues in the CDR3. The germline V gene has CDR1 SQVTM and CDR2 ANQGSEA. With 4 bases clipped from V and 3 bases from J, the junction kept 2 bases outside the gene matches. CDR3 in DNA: TGCAGCGTTGGACAGGGGGCCTACTATGGCTACACCTTC. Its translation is CSVGQGAYYGYTF.

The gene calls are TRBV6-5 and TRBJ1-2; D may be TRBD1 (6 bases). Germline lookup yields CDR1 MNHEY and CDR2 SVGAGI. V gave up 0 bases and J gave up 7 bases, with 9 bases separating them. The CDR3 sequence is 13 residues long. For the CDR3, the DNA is TGTGCCAGCAGTTACTCACAGGGCCGTGGCTACACCTTC. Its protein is CASSYSQGRGYTF.

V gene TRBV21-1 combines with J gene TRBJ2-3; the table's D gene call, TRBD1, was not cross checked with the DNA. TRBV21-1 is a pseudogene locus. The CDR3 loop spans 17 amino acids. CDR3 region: CASSKGAGGPPTDTQYF. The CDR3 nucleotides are TGTGCCAGCAGCAAAGGGGCAGGGGGTCCGCCGACAGATACGCAGTATTTT.

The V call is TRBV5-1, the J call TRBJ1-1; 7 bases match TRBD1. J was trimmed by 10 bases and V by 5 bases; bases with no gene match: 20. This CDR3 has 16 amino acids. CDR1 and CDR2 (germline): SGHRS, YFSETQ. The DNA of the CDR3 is TGCGCCAGCAGTTCCGGGACAGCCACTCGCCAAGGGGGAGCTTTCTTT. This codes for CASSSGTATRQGGAFF.

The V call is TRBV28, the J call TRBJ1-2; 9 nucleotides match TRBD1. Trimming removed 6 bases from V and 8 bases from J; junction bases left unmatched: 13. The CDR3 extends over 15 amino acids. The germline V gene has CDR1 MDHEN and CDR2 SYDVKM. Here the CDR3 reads CASSYRDRELLGYTF. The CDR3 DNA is TGTGCCAGCAGCTACCGGGACAGGGAGTTATTAGGCTACACCTTC.

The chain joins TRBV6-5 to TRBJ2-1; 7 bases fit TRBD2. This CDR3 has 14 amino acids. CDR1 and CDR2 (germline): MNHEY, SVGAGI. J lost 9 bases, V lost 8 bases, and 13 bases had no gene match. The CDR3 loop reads CASWGGGPSGEQFF. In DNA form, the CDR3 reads TGTGCCAGCTGGGGGGGAGGGCCGTCTGGTGAGCAGTTCTTC.

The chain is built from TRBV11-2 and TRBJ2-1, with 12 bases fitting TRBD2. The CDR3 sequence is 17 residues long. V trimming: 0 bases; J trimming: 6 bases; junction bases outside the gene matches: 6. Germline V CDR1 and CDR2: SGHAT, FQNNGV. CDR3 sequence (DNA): TGTGCCAGCAGCTTAGATCGACTAGCGGGAGTTGCCAATGAGCAGTTCTTC. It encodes CASSLDRLAGVANEQFF.

Here the CDR3 DNA reads TGTGCCAGCAGCTTCACAGGGGCTCTGGGCGTCCTGACTTTC. Translated: CASSFTGALGVLTF. This chain links TRBV9 with TRBJ2-6; 7 positions agree with TRBD1. CDR1 is SGDLS, CDR2 YYNGEE, per germline. V lost 4 bases to trimming and J lost 12 bases; unmatched junction nucleotides: 10. This CDR3 comprises 14 residues. Full variable domain (outside the CDR3, taken from reference TRBV9 and TRBJ2-6): DSGVTQTPKHLITATGQRVTLRCSPRSGDLSVYWYQQSLDQGLQFLIQYYNGEERAKGNILERFSAQQFPDLHSELNLSSLELGDSALYFCASSFTGALGVLTFGAGSRLTVL.

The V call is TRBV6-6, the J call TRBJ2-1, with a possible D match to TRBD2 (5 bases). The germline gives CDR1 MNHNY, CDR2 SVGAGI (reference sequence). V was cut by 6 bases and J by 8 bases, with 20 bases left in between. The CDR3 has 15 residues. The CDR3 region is CASRPFRESDDEQFF. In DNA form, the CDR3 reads TGTGCCAGCAGACCCTTCCGGGAAAGCGATGATGAGCAGTTCTTC.

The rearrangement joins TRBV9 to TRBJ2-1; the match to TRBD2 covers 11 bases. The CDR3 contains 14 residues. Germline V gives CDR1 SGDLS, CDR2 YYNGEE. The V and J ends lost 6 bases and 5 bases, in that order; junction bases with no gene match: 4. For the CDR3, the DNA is TGTGCCAGCATGGGGACTAGCGGAGACAATGAGCAGTTCTTC. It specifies CASMGTSGDNEQFF. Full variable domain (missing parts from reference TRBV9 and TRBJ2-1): DSGVTQTPKHLITATGQRVTLRCSPRSGDLSVYWYQQSLDQGLQFLIQYYNGEERAKGNILERFSAQQFPDLHSELNLSSLELGDSALYFCASMGTSGDNEQFFGPGTRLTVL.

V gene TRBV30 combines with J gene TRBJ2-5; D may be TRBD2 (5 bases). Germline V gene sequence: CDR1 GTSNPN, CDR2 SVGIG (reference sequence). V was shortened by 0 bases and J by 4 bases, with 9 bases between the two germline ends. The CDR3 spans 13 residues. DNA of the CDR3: TGTGCCTGGAGTGTCGGGGATCGAGAGACCCAGTACTTC. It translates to CAWSVGDRETQYF.

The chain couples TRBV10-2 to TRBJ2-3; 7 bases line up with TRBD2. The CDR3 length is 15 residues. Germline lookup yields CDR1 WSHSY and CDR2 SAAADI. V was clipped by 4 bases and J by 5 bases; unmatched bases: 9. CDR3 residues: CASSALRELLDTQYF. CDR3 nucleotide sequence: TGCGCCAGCAGTGCTTTGCGGGAGTTGTTAGATACGCAGTATTTT.

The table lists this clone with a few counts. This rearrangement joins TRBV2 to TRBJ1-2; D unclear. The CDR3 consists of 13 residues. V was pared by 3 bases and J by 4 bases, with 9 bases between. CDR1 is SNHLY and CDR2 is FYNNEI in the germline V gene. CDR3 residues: CASSEVRSYGYTF. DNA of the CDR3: TGTGCCAGCAGTGAGGTACGGAGCTATGGCTACACCTTC.

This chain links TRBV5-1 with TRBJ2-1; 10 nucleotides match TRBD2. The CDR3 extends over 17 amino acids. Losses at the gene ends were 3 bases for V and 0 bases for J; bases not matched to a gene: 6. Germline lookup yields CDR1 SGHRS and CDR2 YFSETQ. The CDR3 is CASSSASGSLSYNEQFF. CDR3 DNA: TGCGCCAGCAGCTCGGCTAGCGGGAGTCTCTCCTACAATGAGCAGTTCTTC.

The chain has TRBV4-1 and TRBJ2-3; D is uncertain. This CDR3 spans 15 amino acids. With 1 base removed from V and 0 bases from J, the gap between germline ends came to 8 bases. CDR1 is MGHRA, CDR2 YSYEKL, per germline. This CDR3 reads CASSQVLQSTDTQYF. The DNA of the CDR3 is TGCGCCAGCAGCCAAGTATTACAGAGCACAGATACGCAGTATTTT.

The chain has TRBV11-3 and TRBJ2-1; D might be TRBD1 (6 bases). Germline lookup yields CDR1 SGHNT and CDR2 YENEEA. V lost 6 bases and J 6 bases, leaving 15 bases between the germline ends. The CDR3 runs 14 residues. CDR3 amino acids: CASSSGPQGNEQFF. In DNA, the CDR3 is TGTGCCAGCAGTTCCGGGCCACAGGGCAATGAGCAGTTCTTC. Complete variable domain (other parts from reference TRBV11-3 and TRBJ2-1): EAGVVQSPRYKIIEKKQPVAFWCNPISGHNTLYWYLQNLGQGPELLIRYENEEAVDDSQLPKDRFSAERLKGVDSTLKIQPAELGDSAVYLCASSSGPQGNEQFFGPGTRLTVL.